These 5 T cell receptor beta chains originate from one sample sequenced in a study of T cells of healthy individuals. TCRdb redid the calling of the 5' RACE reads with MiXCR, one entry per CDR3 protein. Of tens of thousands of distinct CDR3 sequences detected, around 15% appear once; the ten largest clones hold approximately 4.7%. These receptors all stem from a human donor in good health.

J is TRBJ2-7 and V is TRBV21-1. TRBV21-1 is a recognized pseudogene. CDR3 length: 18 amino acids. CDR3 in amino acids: CASSSQAVNEGKVDEQYF. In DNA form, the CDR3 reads TGTGCCAGCAGTAGCCAGGCGGTGAATGAAGGGAAGGTGGACGAGCAGTACTTC.

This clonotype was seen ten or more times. Here the CDR3 DNA reads TGTGCCAGCCTATCTACTTCGGGCCCCAGCTACGAGCAGTACTTC. This codes for CASLSTSGPSYEQYF. The rearrangement uses TRBV28 and TRBJ2-7; D gene unclear. The CDR3 loop spans 15 amino acids. CDR1 MDHEN and CDR2 SYDVKM come from the germline V gene. Trimming took 8 bases from V and 3 from J, leaving 20 bases between them. Complete variable domain (other parts from reference TRBV28 and TRBJ2-7): DVKVTQSSRYLVKRTGEKVFLECVQDMDHENMFWYRQDPGLGLRLIYFSYDVKMKEKGDIPEGYSVSREKKERFSLILESASTNQTSMYLCASLSTSGPSYEQYFGPGTRLTVT.

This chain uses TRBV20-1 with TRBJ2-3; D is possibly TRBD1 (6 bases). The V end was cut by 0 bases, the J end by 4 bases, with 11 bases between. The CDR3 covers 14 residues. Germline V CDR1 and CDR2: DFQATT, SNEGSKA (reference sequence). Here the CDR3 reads CSARDGSGADTQYF. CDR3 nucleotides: TGCAGTGCTAGAGATGGATCAGGGGCAGATACGCAGTATTTT.

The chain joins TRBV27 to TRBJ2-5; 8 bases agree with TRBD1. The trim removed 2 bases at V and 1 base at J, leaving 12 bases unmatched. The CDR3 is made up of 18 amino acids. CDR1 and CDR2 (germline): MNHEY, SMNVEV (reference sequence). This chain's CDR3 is CASSLIWSPQGAQETQYF. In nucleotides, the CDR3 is TGTGCCAGCAGTTTAATCTGGTCCCCCCAGGGGGCCCAAGAGACCCAGTACTTC.

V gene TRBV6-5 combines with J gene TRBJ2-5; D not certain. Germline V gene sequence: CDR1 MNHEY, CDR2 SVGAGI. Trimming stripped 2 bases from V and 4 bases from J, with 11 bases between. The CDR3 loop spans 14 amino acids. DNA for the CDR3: TGTGCCAGCAGTTACGTTGGGCATTCAGAGACCCAGTACTTC. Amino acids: CASSYVGHSETQYF.